What follows are 21 T cell receptor beta chains derived from one specimen sequenced in a study of shared clonotypes between healthy human individuals. Sequencing used immunoSEQ multiplex PCR; TCRdb keeps in-frame clones, though not all of them. The sample lists about a million clones; about 80% were seen once. The material sequenced was memory CD4+ T cells from PBMCs. Subset described: CD45RA-negative fraction. Receptors originate from a young man in good health. Some clones in this sample may be carry-over from other donors' samples.

As regards this clone: This sample includes further DNA sequences coding for the same CDR3. The chain links TRBV9 to TRBJ1-1; D uncertain. V was trimmed by 0 bases and J by 1 base, leaving 10 bases between them. The CDR3 contains 15 residues. Germline V gene sequence: CDR1 SGDLS, CDR2 YYNGEE. CDR3 nucleotides: TGTGCCAGCAGCGTAGTAGGGCAGACGAACACTGAAGCTTTCTTT. This encodes CASSVVGQTNTEAFF. Using reference TRBV9 and TRBJ1-1 for the parts outside the CDR3, the full variable domain is DSGVTQTPKHLITATGQRVTLRCSPRSGDLSVYWYQQSLDQGLQFLIQYYNGEERAKGNILERFSAQQFPDLHSELNLSSLELGDSALYFCASSVVGQTNTEAFFGQGTRLTVV.

The gene calls are TRBV2 and TRBJ2-2; TRBD1 agrees at 7 bases. This CDR3 region has 15 residues. Germline V lookup: CDR1 SNHLY, CDR2 FYNNEI. Germline trimming cut 6 bases from V and 2 bases from J; bases unmatched to any gene: 6. CDR3 region: CASRVGQANTGELFF. The DNA of the CDR3 is TGTGCCAGCAGGGTAGGACAGGCCAACACCGGGGAGCTGTTTTTT. The variable domain in full, with the rest retrieved from reference TRBV2 and TRBJ2-2, is EPEVTQTPSHQVTQMGQEVILRCVPISNHLYFYWYRQILGQKVEFLVSFYNNEISEKSEIFDDQFSVERPDGSNFTLKIRSTKLEDSAMYFCASRVGQANTGELFFGEGSRLTVL.

This sequence joins TRBV28 and TRBJ2-7, with 10 bases lining up with TRBD1. The CDR3 contains 16 residues. J lost 2 bases, V lost 9 bases, and 13 bases had no gene match. The germline CDR1 and CDR2 sequences are MDHEN and SYDVKM. The CDR3 here is CASISRSGQGAYEQYF. In DNA form, the CDR3 reads TGTGCCAGTATTTCGAGGTCAGGACAGGGGGCCTACGAGCAGTACTTC. The whole variable domain, remainder taken from reference TRBV28 and TRBJ2-7, is DVKVTQSSRYLVKRTGEKVFLECVQDMDHENMFWYRQDPGLGLRLIYFSYDVKMKEKGDIPEGYSVSREKKERFSLILESASTNQTSMYLCASISRSGQGAYEQYFGPGTRLTVT.

This clone was seen once. V usage is TRBV5-1 and J usage is TRBJ2-1; 11 bases are a match to TRBD2. CDR3 length: 16 residues. With 4 bases clipped from V and 10 bases from J, the junction kept 13 bases outside the gene matches. Germline assignment: CDR1 SGHRS and CDR2 YFSETQ. CDR3 bases: TGCGCCAGCAGCACAGGGACTAGCGGAAACAGCGAGGAGCAGTTCTTC. This codes for CASSTGTSGNSEEQFF.

This clone has a single count. The rearrangement links TRBV6-1 to TRBJ1-2; D is unresolved. V was cut by 0 bases and J by 7 bases, with 3 bases left in between. The germline V gene encodes CDR1 MNHNS and CDR2 SASEGT. CDR3 length: 11 amino acids. CDR3 nucleotide sequence: TGTGCCAGCAGTGAAGCTGGTGGCTACACCTTC. As protein: CASSEAGGYTF.

The V and J genes are TRBV6-6 and TRBJ1-2; TRBD1 aligns across 7 bases. Per germline, CDR1 MNHNY and CDR2 SVGAGI (reference sequence). V gave up 5 bases and J gave up 8 bases; unmatched junction bases: 17. This CDR3 comprises 16 residues. CDR3 region: CASSPTPNRGISGYTF. The DNA for the CDR3 is TGTGCCAGCAGTCCGACCCCCAACAGGGGAATCAGCGGCTACACCTTC.

This chain joins TRBV7-9 and TRBJ1-4; 9 nucleotides align to TRBD1. V lost 5 bases and J lost 8; bases outside the gene matches: 9. The V gene's germline CDR1 is SEHNR and CDR2 FQNEAQ (reference sequence). The CDR3 totals 15 residues. CDR3: CASSAWTGVREKLFF. DNA of the CDR3: TGTGCCAGCAGCGCATGGACAGGGGTGAGGGAAAAACTGTTTTTT.

The V call is TRBV28, the J call TRBJ2-1; D is undetermined. From germline, CDR1 is MDHEN and CDR2 SYDVKM. Trimming left V 8 bases short and J 0 bases short, with 14 bases between. The CDR3 length is 15 residues. The CDR3, as DNA: TGTGCCAGCGGGTTAGGGTTGAGCTCCTACAATGAGCAGTTCTTC. Its protein is CASGLGLSSYNEQFF.

This chain joins TRBV11-2 and TRBJ2-7; 10 bases align to TRBD2. This CDR3 is built from 17 residues. Trimming cost V 5 bases and J 1 base; bases outside gene matches: 11. Germline CDR1 and CDR2: SGHAT and FQNNGV. CDR3 region: CASSPGRGAGGSYEQYF. The CDR3 bases are TGTGCCAGCAGCCCAGGACGGGGAGCGGGAGGGTCCTACGAGCAGTACTTC.

This rearrangement joins TRBV5-1 to TRBJ2-2; D gene ambiguous. The CDR3 is 13 residues long. Germline CDR1 reads SGHRS; CDR2 reads YFSETQ. The V end was cut by 2 bases, the J end by 4 bases, with 6 bases between. In DNA form, the CDR3 reads TGCGCCAGCAGCTTTTTACCCACCGGGGAGCTGTTTTTT. It is translated as CASSFLPTGELFF.

A note on this clone: A much larger clonotype is one base distant, so this may be a read error. Written as DNA, the CDR3 is TGTGCCAGCAGCATGGACAGGAACTATGGCTACACCTTC. Its protein product is CASSMDRNYGYTF. V and J are TRBV7-3 and TRBJ1-2; TRBD1 aligns across 7 bases. Germline V CDR1 and CDR2: SGHTA, FQGTGA. J was trimmed by 2 bases and V by 5 bases; bases with no gene match: 2. CDR3 length: 13 residues.

CDR3 DNA sequence: TGTGCCAGCTCACCCGCTAGCTCCGAGGATGAGCAGTTCTTC. This encodes CASSPASSEDEQFF. J is TRBJ2-1 and V is TRBV18; weak D call: TRBD2 (5 bases). Germline-derived CDR1 and CDR2 are KGHSH and LQKENI. The CDR3 has 14 residues. Trimming shortened V by 3 bases and J by 8 bases, and 14 bases separated the two germline ends.

Worth noting for this clone: A far larger clone is off by one base, so a read error is likely. The genes are TRBV11-2 and TRBJ1-1; 9 nucleotides agree with TRBD1. The CDR3 is 13 amino acids. V lost 4 bases and J lost 4; bases outside the gene matches: 1. Germline CDR1 is SGHAT and CDR2 is FQNNGV. The CDR3: CASSSGQGTEAFF. CDR3 nucleotide sequence: TGTGCCAGCAGCTCGGGACAGGGCACTGAAGCTTTCTTT.

This sequence joins TRBV29-1 and TRBJ2-7; unclear D gene. There are 13 residues in the CDR3. Germline lookup yields CDR1 SQVTM and CDR2 ANQGSEA. V gave up 4 bases and J gave up 1 base, with 11 bases separating them. The CDR3 coding sequence is TGCAGCGTTGTTGACAATGCATCCTACGAGCAGTACTTC. This encodes CSVVDNASYEQYF.

This chain links TRBV7-3 with TRBJ2-1; D is possibly TRBD2 (6 bases). The V gene's germline CDR1 is SGHTA and CDR2 FQGTGA. V was clipped by 5 bases and J by 0 bases, with 8 bases between them. The CDR3 extends over 14 amino acids. The CDR3 region is CASSGRSSYNEQFF. CDR3 nucleotide sequence: TGTGCCAGCAGCGGGAGGAGCTCCTACAATGAGCAGTTCTTC.

The gene calls are TRBV30 and TRBJ1-4; 9 bases fit TRBD1. Germline V gene sequence: CDR1 GTSNPN, CDR2 SVGIG (reference sequence). There are 14 residues in the CDR3. Trimming cost V 1 base and J 10 bases; bases outside gene matches: 7. CDR3 in DNA: TGTGCCTGGAGTGCCGGGACAGGGTCCGGAAAACTGTTTTTT. Protein product: CAWSAGTGSGKLFF.

This clone was counted only a few times. The chain couples TRBV4-1 to TRBJ1-5; D perhaps matches TRBD1 (5 bases). In germline, CDR1 is MGHRA, CDR2 YSYEKL. Trimming took off 0 bases at V and 3 bases at J, with 12 bases between the two ends. This CDR3 contains 16 residues. CDR3 sequence: CASSQDPGPANQPQHF. The CDR3 coding sequence is TGCGCCAGCAGCCAAGATCCGGGACCGGCCAATCAGCCCCAGCATTTT.

This chain links TRBV28 with TRBJ1-2; no clear D gene. The V end lost 2 bases, the J end lost 1 base, and 11 bases lay between the germline ends. Germline loops: CDR1 MDHEN, CDR2 SYDVKM. The CDR3 has 15 amino acids. The CDR3 spells CASSLSLGFNYGYTF. CDR3 in DNA: TGTGCCAGCAGTTTAAGCCTGGGATTTAACTATGGCTACACCTTC.

V gene TRBV25-1 combines with J gene TRBJ1-5, with a weak D call TRBD1 (5 bases). Germline CDR1 MGHDK, CDR2 SYGVNS. The CDR3 contains 14 residues. Trimming shortened V by 1 base and J by 10 bases, and 14 bases separated the two germline ends. The CDR3 spells CASSEWGRGGPQHF. CDR3 nucleotides: TGTGCCAGCAGTGAATGGGGGAGGGGAGGACCCCAGCATTTT.

This rearrangement joins TRBV7-2 to TRBJ2-7; D remains unclear. This CDR3 contains 15 residues. V shed 5 bases and J shed 2 bases, with 16 bases lying between them. Germline V lookup: CDR1 SGHTA, CDR2 FQGNSA. CDR3 protein: CASSASQTQAYEQYF. CDR3 in DNA: TGTGCCAGCAGCGCATCACAAACGCAGGCCTACGAGCAGTACTTC.

V and J are TRBV6-1 and TRBJ1-3; D perhaps matches TRBD1 (5 bases). The CDR3 totals 14 residues. Germline V lookup: CDR1 MNHNS, CDR2 SASEGT. V lost 1 base to trimming and J lost 4 bases, with 8 bases between them. The CDR3 loop reads CASSEETAGNTIYF. The DNA of the CDR3 is TGTGCCAGCAGTGAAGAGACAGCCGGAAACACCATATATTTT.